The 11 T cell receptor beta chains reported below all come from one sample, sequenced in a study of chemoradiotherapy in HPV16-positive cancers. Some clones are missing from TCRdb's copy, which holds only in-frame ones; the method was immunoSEQ multiplex PCR. In the table there are about 24,000 clones, 87% of which are singletons. The material sequenced was blood, taken from a patient who underwent chemoradiotherapy. The receptors were gathered from a human donor with HPV-associated anogenital cancer.

The V and J genes are TRBV7-9 and TRBJ1-1, with D tentatively TRBD1 (6 bases). V was pared by 3 bases and J by 1 base, with 9 bases between. The length of the CDR3 is 14 residues. CDR1 and CDR2 (germline): SEHNR, FQNEAQ (reference sequence). CDR3 sequence: CASSFARGNTEAFF. CDR3 bases: TGTGCCAGCAGCTTTGCCAGGGGGAACACTGAAGCTTTCTTT.

This clone was recorded only once. Here the CDR3 reads CASRHWDKSTDTQYF. Written as DNA, the CDR3 is TGTGCCAGCAGACATTGGGACAAAAGCACAGATACGCAGTATTTT. The chain couples TRBV27 to TRBJ2-3; tentatively, D is TRBD1 (6 bases). Germline assignment: CDR1 MNHEY and CDR2 SMNVEV (reference sequence). The CDR3 is 15 amino acids. V lost 6 bases, J lost 0 bases, and 13 bases lay in between.

There are a few counts of this clone. The J gene is TRBJ2-6, the V gene TRBV6-1; possibly TRBD2 for D (5 bases). Trimming removed 7 bases from V and 3 bases from J, with 13 bases in between. CDR3 length equals 15 residues. Germline V gene sequence: CDR1 MNHNS, CDR2 SASEGT. The CDR3 loop is CASTTRGFGANVLTF. The CDR3 DNA sequence: TGTGCCAGCACCACACGCGGGTTTGGGGCCAACGTCCTGACTTTC.

The chain recombines TRBV5-4 with TRBJ2-3; the match to TRBD2 covers 7 bases. Losses at the gene ends were 7 bases for V and 0 bases for J; bases not matched to a gene: 8. Per germline, CDR1 SGHNT and CDR2 YYREEE (reference sequence). CDR3 length: 15 amino acids. In DNA form, the CDR3 reads TGTGCCAGCCCCGTTGGGGGGGAAAGCACAGATACGCAGTATTTT. Residues: CASPVGGESTDTQYF.

This clone was counted a single time. CDR3 DNA sequence: TGTGCCAGCAGCTTAGGACTAGCCTTCGACGAGCAGTACTTC. Translation gives CASSLGLAFDEQYF. V and J are TRBV7-2 and TRBJ2-7; TRBD2 agrees at 7 bases. Germline V lookup: CDR1 SGHTA, CDR2 FQGNSA. J was trimmed by 5 bases and V by 1 base; bases with no gene match: 5. The CDR3 consists of 14 residues.

The chain recombines TRBV7-6 with TRBJ1-1; possible D gene TRBD1, 5 bases. With 4 bases removed from V and 3 bases from J, the gap between germline ends came to 18 bases. Germline CDR1 SGHVS, CDR2 FNYEAQ. The CDR3 extends over 16 amino acids. DNA for the CDR3: TGTGCCAGCAGCTCTGGGGGTGGTTTTCCCGACACTGAAGCTTTCTTT. Residues: CASSSGGGFPDTEAFF.

The V gene is TRBV27, the J gene TRBJ2-7; 10 nucleotides match TRBD2. The CDR3 spans 15 residues. The V and J ends lost 3 bases and 5 bases, in that order; junction bases with no gene match: 7. CDR1 and CDR2 from the germline V gene are MNHEY and SMNVEV (reference sequence). CDR3 amino acids: CASSLQREGFNEQYF. The CDR3 DNA follows: TGTGCCAGCAGTTTGCAGCGGGAGGGTTTTAACGAGCAGTACTTC.

V and J are TRBV7-2 and TRBJ2-2, with TRBD1 matching over 8 bases. The germline V gene has CDR1 SGHTA and CDR2 FQGNSA. This CDR3 has 15 residues. With V trimmed by 7 bases and J by 4 bases, 8 bases remained unmatched. This CDR3 is CASTRYRGSTGELFF. For the CDR3, the DNA is TGTGCCAGCACCCGGTACAGGGGGAGCACCGGGGAGCTGTTTTTT.

The rearrangement joins TRBV19 to TRBJ2-7, with 8 positions matching TRBD1. The CDR3 is 16 amino acids. With V trimmed by 1 base and J by 5 bases, 10 bases remained unmatched. Germline CDR1 LNHDA, CDR2 SQIVND (reference sequence). DNA for the CDR3: TGTGCCAGTAGTATAGTATCCGGGACAGGAGGGCACGAGCAGTACTTC. Translated, it gives CASSIVSGTGGHEQYF.

The chain couples TRBV4-3 to TRBJ2-2; TRBD1 agrees at 7 bases. The CDR3 extends over 18 amino acids. With 1 base clipped from V and 0 bases from J, the junction kept 8 bases outside the gene matches. Germline V lookup: CDR1 LGHNA, CDR2 YSLEER. The DNA for the CDR3 is TGCGCCAGCAGCCAAGCCACAGGGGCCCCAACGAACACCGGGGAGCTGTTTTTT. Amino acids: CASSQATGAPTNTGELFF.

In its sample, this clone was seen once. The rearrangement uses TRBV7-9 and TRBJ2-1, with 11 nucleotides matching TRBD2. The ends lost 5 bases at V and 6 bases at J; junction bases unmatched: 12. CDR3 length: 17 amino acids. Germline CDR1 reads SEHNR; CDR2 reads FQNEAQ (reference sequence). This CDR3 is CASSPRGTSGGGNEQFF. The DNA for the CDR3 is TGTGCCAGCAGCCCCAGGGGAACTAGCGGGGGAGGCAATGAGCAGTTCTTC.